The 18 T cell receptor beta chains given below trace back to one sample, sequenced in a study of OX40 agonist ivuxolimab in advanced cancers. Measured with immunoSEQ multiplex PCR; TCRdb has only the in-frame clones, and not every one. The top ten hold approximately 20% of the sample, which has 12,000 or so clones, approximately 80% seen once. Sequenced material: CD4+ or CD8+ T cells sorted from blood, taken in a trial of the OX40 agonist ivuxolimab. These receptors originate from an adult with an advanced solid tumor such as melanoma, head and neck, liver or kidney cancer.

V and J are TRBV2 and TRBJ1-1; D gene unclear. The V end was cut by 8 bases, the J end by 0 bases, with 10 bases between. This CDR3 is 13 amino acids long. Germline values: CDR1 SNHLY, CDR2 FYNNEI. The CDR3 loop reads CASQGLMNTEAFF. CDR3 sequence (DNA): TGTGCCAGCCAAGGCCTTATGAACACTGAAGCTTTCTTT.

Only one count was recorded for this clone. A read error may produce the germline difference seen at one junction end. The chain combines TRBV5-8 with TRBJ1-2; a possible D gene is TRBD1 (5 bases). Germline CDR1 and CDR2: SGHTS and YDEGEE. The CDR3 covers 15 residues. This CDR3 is CASSLVAGLLYGYTF. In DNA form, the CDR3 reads TGCGCCAGCAGCTTGGTCGCAGGGCTCCTCTATGGCTACACCTTC.

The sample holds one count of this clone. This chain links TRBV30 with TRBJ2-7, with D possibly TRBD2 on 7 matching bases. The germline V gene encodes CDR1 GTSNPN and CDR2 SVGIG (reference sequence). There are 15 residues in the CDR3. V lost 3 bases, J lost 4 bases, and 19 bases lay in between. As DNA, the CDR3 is TGTGCCTGGAGAGGGGGGGGCGCCGGTTCTTACGAGCAGTACTTC. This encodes CAWRGGGAGSYEQYF.

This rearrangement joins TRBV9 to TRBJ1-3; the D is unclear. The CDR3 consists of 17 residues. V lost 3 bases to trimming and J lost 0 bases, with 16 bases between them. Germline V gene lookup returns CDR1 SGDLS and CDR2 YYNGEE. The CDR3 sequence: CASSATTTPYSGNTIYF. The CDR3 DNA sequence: TGTGCCAGCAGCGCCACAACTACACCTTACTCTGGAAACACCATATATTTT.

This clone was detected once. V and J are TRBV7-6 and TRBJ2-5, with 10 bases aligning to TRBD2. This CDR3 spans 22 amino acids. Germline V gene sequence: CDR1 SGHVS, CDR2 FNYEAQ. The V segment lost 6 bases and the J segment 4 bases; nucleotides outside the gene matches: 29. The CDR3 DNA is TGTGCCAGCAGTCTCCCAGGTAGTGAGGGTCACCTCGAGCGGGAGGGTCCAGAGACCCAGTACTTC. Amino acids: CASSLPGSEGHLEREGPETQYF.

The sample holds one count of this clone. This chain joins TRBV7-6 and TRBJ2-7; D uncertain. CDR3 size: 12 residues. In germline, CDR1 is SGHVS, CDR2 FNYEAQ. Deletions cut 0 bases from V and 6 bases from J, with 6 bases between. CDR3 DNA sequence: TGTGCCAGCAGCTTAGCGGGTCTCGAGCAGTACTTC. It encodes CASSLAGLEQYF.

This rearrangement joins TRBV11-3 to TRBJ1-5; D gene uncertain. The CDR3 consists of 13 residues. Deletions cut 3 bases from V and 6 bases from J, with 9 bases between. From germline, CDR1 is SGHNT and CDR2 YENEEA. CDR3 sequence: CASSLGFGQPQHF. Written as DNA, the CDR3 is TGTGCCAGCAGCTTGGGTTTTGGTCAGCCCCAGCATTTT.

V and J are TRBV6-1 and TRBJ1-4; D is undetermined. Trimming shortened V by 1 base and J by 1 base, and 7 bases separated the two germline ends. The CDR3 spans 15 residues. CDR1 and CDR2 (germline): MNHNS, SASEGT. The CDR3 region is CASSEGPGTNEKLFF. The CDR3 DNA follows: TGTGCCAGCAGTGAAGGGCCGGGAACTAATGAAAAACTGTTTTTT.

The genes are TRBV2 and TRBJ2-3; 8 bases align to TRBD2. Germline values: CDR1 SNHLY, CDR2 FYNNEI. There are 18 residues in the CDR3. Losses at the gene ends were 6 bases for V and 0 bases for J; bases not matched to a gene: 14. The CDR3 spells CASRVMAGGTSSTDTQYF. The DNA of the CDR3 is TGTGCCAGCAGAGTCATGGCGGGAGGAACCTCTAGCACAGATACGCAGTATTTT. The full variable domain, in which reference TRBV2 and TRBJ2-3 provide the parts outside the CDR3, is EPEVTQTPSHQVTQMGQEVILRCVPISNHLYFYWYRQILGQKVEFLVSFYNNEISEKSEIFDDQFSVERPDGSNFTLKIRSTKLEDSAMYFCASRVMAGGTSSTDTQYFGPGTRLTVL.

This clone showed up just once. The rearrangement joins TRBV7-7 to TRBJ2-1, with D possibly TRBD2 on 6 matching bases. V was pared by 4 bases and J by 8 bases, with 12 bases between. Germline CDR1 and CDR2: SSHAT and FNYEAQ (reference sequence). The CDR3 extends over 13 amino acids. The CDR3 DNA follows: TGTGCCAGCAGCTCTGGGACGGGGGATGAGCAGTTCTTC. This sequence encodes CASSSGTGDEQFF.

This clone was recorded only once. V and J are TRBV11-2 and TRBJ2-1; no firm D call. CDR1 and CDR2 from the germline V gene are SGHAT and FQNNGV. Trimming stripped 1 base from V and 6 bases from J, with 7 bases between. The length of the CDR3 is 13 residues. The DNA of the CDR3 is TGTGCCAGCAGCTTAGGGGATCGCAATGAGCAGTTCTTC. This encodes CASSLGDRNEQFF. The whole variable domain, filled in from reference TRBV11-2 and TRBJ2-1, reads EAGVAQSPRYKIIEKRQSVAFWCNPISGHATLYWYQQILGQGPKLLIQFQNNGVVDDSQLPKDRFSAERLKGVDSTLKIQPAKLEDSAVYLCASSLGDRNEQFFGPGTRLTVL.

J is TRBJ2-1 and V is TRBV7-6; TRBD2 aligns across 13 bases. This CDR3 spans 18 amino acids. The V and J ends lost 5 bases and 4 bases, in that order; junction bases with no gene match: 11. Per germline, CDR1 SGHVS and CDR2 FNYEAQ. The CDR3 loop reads CASSLPYGLAGVYNEQFF. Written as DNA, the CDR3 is TGTGCCAGCAGCCTACCCTATGGACTAGCGGGAGTGTACAATGAGCAGTTCTTC.

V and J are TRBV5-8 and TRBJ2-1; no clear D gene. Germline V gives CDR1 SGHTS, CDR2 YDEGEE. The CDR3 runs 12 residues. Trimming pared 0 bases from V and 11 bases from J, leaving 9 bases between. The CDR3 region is CASSLGSSKQFF. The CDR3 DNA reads TGTGCCAGCAGCTTGGGTTCCTCCAAGCAGTTCTTC.

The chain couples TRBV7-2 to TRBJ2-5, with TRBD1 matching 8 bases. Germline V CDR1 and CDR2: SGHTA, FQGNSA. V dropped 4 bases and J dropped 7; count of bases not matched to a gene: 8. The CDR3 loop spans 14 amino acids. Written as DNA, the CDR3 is TGTGCCAGCAGCTACGAGGACAGGGCTCCGACCCAGTACTTC. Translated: CASSYEDRAPTQYF.

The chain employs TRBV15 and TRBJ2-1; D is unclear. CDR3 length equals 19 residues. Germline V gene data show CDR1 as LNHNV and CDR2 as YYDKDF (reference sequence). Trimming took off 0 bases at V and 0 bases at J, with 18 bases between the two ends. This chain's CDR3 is CATSRDPPLEPRSYNEQFF. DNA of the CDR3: TGTGCCACCAGCAGAGATCCTCCCCTAGAGCCCCGCTCCTACAATGAGCAGTTCTTC.

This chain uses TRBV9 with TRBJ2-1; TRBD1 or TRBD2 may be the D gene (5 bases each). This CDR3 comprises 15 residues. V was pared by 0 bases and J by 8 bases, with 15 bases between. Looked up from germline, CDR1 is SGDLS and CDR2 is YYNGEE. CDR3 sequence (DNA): TGTGCCAGCAGCGTAGGGGACCCCGGGCCGGATGAGCAGTTCTTC. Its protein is CASSVGDPGPDEQFF. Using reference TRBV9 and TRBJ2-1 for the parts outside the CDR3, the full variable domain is DSGVTQTPKHLITATGQRVTLRCSPRSGDLSVYWYQQSLDQGLQFLIQYYNGEERAKGNILERFSAQQFPDLHSELNLSSLELGDSALYFCASSVGDPGPDEQFFGPGTRLTVL.

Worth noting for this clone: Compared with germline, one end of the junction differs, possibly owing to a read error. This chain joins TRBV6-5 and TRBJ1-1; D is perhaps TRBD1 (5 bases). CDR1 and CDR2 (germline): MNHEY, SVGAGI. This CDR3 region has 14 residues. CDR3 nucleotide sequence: TGTGCCATCAGTGAGCCGGGATGGGGGACTGAAGCTTTCTTT. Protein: CAISEPGWGTEAFF.

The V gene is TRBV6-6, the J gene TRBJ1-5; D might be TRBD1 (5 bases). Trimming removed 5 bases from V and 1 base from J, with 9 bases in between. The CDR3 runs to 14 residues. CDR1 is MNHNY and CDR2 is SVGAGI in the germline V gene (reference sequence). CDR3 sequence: CASSPGFSNQPQHF. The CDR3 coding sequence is TGTGCCAGCAGTCCAGGGTTCAGCAATCAGCCCCAGCATTTT.